A single sample is the source of the 21 T cell receptor beta chains below, sequenced in a study of T cell responses to AZD1222 COVID-19 vaccine. Using immunoSEQ multiplex PCR, the repertoire was profiled, and TCRdb retains in-frame clones only, with some absent. The data show some 170,000 clones, around 92% seen once. Source: peripheral blood, taken on day 0 of MenACWY control vaccination. The receptors come from an adult in good health.

The chain is built from TRBV2 and TRBJ2-3, with D maybe TRBD2 (6 bases). With 5 bases removed from V and 11 bases from J, the gap between germline ends came to 8 bases. Germline lookup yields CDR1 SNHLY and CDR2 FYNNEI. The CDR3 loop spans 10 amino acids. The CDR3 protein is CASSRDWQYF. CDR3 nucleotide sequence: TGTGCCAGCAGTCGGGACTGGCAGTATTTT.

The chain combines TRBV6-5 with TRBJ2-7, with D maybe TRBD1 (8 bases). The CDR3 sequence is 15 residues long. Germline CDR1 is MNHEY and CDR2 is SVGAGI. With 6 bases removed from V and 4 bases from J, the gap between germline ends came to 19 bases. CDR3 protein: CASRTGGQVNYEQYF. CDR3 DNA sequence: TGTGCCAGCAGGACGGGGGGACAGGTTAATTACGAGCAGTACTTC.

The V call is TRBV30, the J call TRBJ2-2, with 9 bases identical to TRBD2. The trim removed 6 bases at V and 3 bases at J, leaving 5 bases unmatched. CDR3 length: 14 residues. The germline V gene encodes CDR1 GTSNPN and CDR2 SVGIG (reference sequence). CDR3 region: CACSGTSYTGELFF. CDR3 DNA sequence: TGTGCCTGTTCCGGGACTAGCTACACCGGGGAGCTGTTTTTT. Based on the CDR3 plus reference TRBV30 and TRBJ2-2, the full variable domain is SQTIHQWPATLVQPVGSPLSLECTVEGTSNPNLYWYRQAAGRGLQLLFYSVGIGQISSEVPQNLSASRPQDRQFILSSKKLLLSDSGFYLCACSGTSYTGELFFGEGSRLTVL.

V and J are TRBV11-3 and TRBJ2-3, with D perhaps matching TRBD1 (5 bases). The V end was cut by 5 bases, the J end by 1 base, with 13 bases between. CDR3 size: 15 residues. CDR1 and CDR2 from the germline V gene are SGHNT and YENEEA. CDR3 sequence: CASSARWGGTDTQYF. The DNA for the CDR3 is TGTGCCAGCAGCGCTCGGTGGGGCGGCACAGATACGCAGTATTTT.

CDR3 nucleotide sequence: TGTGCCAGCAGTACAGGGGGCACCGGCTACACCTTC. This gives the protein CASSTGGTGYTF. V is TRBV6-5 and J is TRBJ1-2; 9 bases agree with TRBD1. J gave up 8 bases and V 5 bases, and 3 bases lay outside the gene matches. There are 12 residues in the CDR3. Germline CDR1 and CDR2: MNHEY and SVGAGI.

The V call is TRBV10-3, the J call TRBJ2-7; 8 bases map to TRBD2. CDR3 size: 14 residues. CDR1 and CDR2 (germline): ENHRY, SYGVKD. V lost 2 bases to trimming and J lost 0 bases; unmatched junction nucleotides: 0. CDR3 in DNA: TGTGCCATCAGTGAGAGCGGGAGCTCCTACGAGCAGTACTTC. It specifies CAISESGSSYEQYF.

This clone has only one observation. The chain links TRBV19 to TRBJ2-1, with D possibly matching TRBD2 (7 bases). Germline CDR1 is LNHDA and CDR2 is SQIVND (reference sequence). This CDR3 is built from 14 residues. V lost 6 bases to trimming and J lost 3 bases, with 12 bases between them. CDR3 residues: CASRAGAGYNEQFF. CDR3 coding DNA: TGTGCCAGTAGGGCGGGGGCAGGCTACAATGAGCAGTTCTTC.

V and J are TRBV4-3 and TRBJ1-1, with D uncertain. CDR1 LGHNA and CDR2 YSLEER come from the germline V gene. This CDR3 spans 14 amino acids. V gave up 8 bases and J gave up 4 bases, with 17 bases separating them. The CDR3 bases are TGCGCCAGCGCACCGGGGAGTTACCCCACTGAAGCTTTCTTT. It yields the protein CASAPGSYPTEAFF.

The gene calls are TRBV19 and TRBJ1-5; D not resolved. V was shortened by 8 bases and J by 4 bases, with 18 bases between the two germline ends. CDR3 size: 15 residues. In germline, CDR1 is LNHDA, CDR2 SQIVND (reference sequence). DNA of the CDR3: TGTGCCAGTGCCCTGGGGTCCGTTGAGAATCAGCCCCAGCATTTT. Protein sequence: CASALGSVENQPQHF. Full variable domain (outside the CDR3, taken from reference TRBV19 and TRBJ1-5): DGGITQSPKYLFRKEGQNVTLSCEQNLNHDAMYWYRQDPGQGLRLIYYSQIVNDFQKGDIAEGYSVSREKKESFPLTVTSAQKNPTAFYLCASALGSVENQPQHFGDGTRLSIL.

The chain joins TRBV13 to TRBJ2-7; TRBD2 matches 8 bases. In germline, CDR1 is PRHDT, CDR2 FYEKMQ (reference sequence). V lost 5 bases and J lost 1; bases outside the gene matches: 13. The length of the CDR3 is 17 residues. The CDR3: CASSVSSTSGASYEQYF. The CDR3 DNA reads as TGTGCCAGCAGCGTTTCCTCAACTAGCGGAGCTTCCTACGAGCAGTACTTC.

A single count supports this clone. The chain is built from TRBV3-1 (or the pseudogene TRBV3-2) and TRBJ2-2; no clear D gene. The CDR3 runs to 14 residues. The V gene lost 1 base and the J gene lost 5 bases, with 8 bases spanning the gap. Germline V CDR1 and CDR2: LGHDT, YNNKEL (reference sequence). CDR3 residues: CASSQGVLTGELFF. The CDR3 coding sequence is TGTGCCAGCAGCCAAGGTGTGCTGACCGGGGAGCTGTTTTTT.

The rearrangement joins TRBV18 to TRBJ2-3; D gene ambiguous. CDR1 KGHSH and CDR2 LQKENI come from the germline V gene. This CDR3 has 15 amino acids. Trimming stripped 2 bases from V and 0 bases from J, with 9 bases between. CDR3 loop: CASSPLRSSTDTQYF. CDR3 in DNA: TGTGCCAGCTCACCATTGAGATCTAGCACAGATACGCAGTATTTT.

V usage is TRBV24-1 and J usage is TRBJ2-1, with 10 bases aligning to TRBD2. CDR1 and CDR2 from the germline V gene are KGHDR and SFDVKD. V trimming: 1 base; J trimming: 6 bases; junction bases outside the gene matches: 8. CDR3 size: 17 residues. The CDR3 DNA follows: TGTGCCACCAGTGATTTAGCGGGAGGGATCAGGGGCAATGAGCAGTTCTTC. Translation: CATSDLAGGIRGNEQFF.

This chain links TRBV3-1 (or the pseudogene TRBV3-2) with TRBJ2-3; TRBD2 agrees at 10 bases. Looked up from germline, CDR1 is LGHDT and CDR2 is YNNKEL (reference sequence). V shed 0 bases and J 7 bases; nucleotides not matched to a gene: 10. There are 17 residues in the CDR3. The CDR3 protein is CASSQDVASGSKYTQYF. The DNA of the CDR3 is TGTGCCAGCAGCCAAGATGTGGCTAGCGGGAGTAAGTATACGCAGTATTTT.

The chain employs TRBV18 and TRBJ1-1; 9 bases line up with TRBD1. Germline-derived CDR1 and CDR2 are KGHSH and LQKENI. V trimming: 6 bases; J trimming: 3 bases; junction bases outside the gene matches: 8. The CDR3 totals 15 residues. This CDR3 is CASSIRDRDDTEAFF. In nucleotides, the CDR3 is TGTGCCAGCTCGATACGGGACAGGGACGACACTGAAGCTTTCTTT.

V usage is TRBV30 and J usage is TRBJ1-3; D ambiguous. This CDR3 comprises 13 residues. V was trimmed by 0 bases and J by 4 bases, leaving 7 bases between them. Germline CDR1 and CDR2: GTSNPN and SVGIG (reference sequence). The CDR3 bases are TGTGCCTGGAGTGTTACCGGAGGAAACACCATATATTTT. Its translation is CAWSVTGGNTIYF.

V usage is TRBV10-2 and J usage is TRBJ2-4, with D unresolved. The ends were cut back, 10 bases at V and 6 bases at J, with 10 bases in the middle. Germline V gene lookup returns CDR1 WSHSY and CDR2 SAAADI. The length of the CDR3 is 11 residues. The CDR3, as DNA: TGCGCCACCGACGGCGGAAACATTCAGTACTTC. It yields the protein CATDGGNIQYF.

V is TRBV4-3 and J is TRBJ1-1, with D possibly matching TRBD1 (6 bases). Per the germline V gene, CDR1 is LGHNA and CDR2 is YSLEER. The CDR3 contains 19 residues. Trimming took 0 bases from V and 6 from J, leaving 26 bases between them. The CDR3 nucleotides are TGCGCCAGCAGCCAAGAATTCCTCTTGGGGGGGGGCGGTCTCGCTGAAGCTTTCTTT. Translating gives CASSQEFLLGGGGLAEAFF.

This chain joins TRBV10-3 and TRBJ2-2; D unresolved. Trimming removed 0 bases at V and 2 bases at J, with 1 base between. The CDR3 totals 13 residues. Germline V gives CDR1 ENHRY, CDR2 SYGVKD. CDR3 region: CAISESNTGELFF. Written as DNA, the CDR3 is TGTGCCATCAGTGAGTCTAACACCGGGGAGCTGTTTTTT.

V gene TRBV28 combines with J gene TRBJ2-3, with 7 bases matching TRBD2. Trimming took 7 bases from V and 3 from J; bases not matched to a gene: 4. In germline, CDR1 is MDHEN, CDR2 SYDVKM. The CDR3 is 13 amino acids. CDR3 region: CASTPAGTDTQYF. Written as DNA, the CDR3 is TGTGCCAGCACGCCAGCGGGGACAGATACGCAGTATTTT.

The rearrangement joins TRBV5-4 to TRBJ1-4, with 8 bases matching TRBD1. CDR1 is SGHNT and CDR2 is YYREEE in the germline V gene (reference sequence). The CDR3 is 12 residues long. The trim removed 4 bases at V and 12 bases at J, leaving 5 bases unmatched. CDR3 DNA: TGTGCCAGCAGCCGTGAGGACAGGGAACTGTTTTTT. Its translation is CASSREDRELFF.